The clone carrying this T cell receptor (beta chain) was counted at least ten times. Its antigen is undetermined. As processed by the authors: Clinicopathological groups supplied CDR3 differences that were used to build a distant-metastasis classifier for papillary thyroid cancer. MiXCR was used by TCRdb to re-call the PCR reads. TCRdb, not the original authors, processed these V and J calls. The table shows approximately 65,000 clones, with 4% to 5% occurring only once. The sample is drawn from a study of metastatic and nonmetastatic thyroid tumors. Study context: Across peripheral blood and tumor or nodule tissue samples taken from malignant and benign thyroid patients, the repertoires were compared with one another.

Broader study findings: Malignant tumors reportedly showed significantly higher TCR beta diversity than benign nodules in both blood and tumor.

Patients underwent thyroid surgery, and none had received any treatment before it. CDR3 length: 11 amino acids. Between the trimmed V and J ends, which lost 3 bases and 4 bases, there was a span of 4 bases. The germline CDR1 and CDR2 sequences are MDHEN and SYDVKM. Sequencing input: blood. This TCR came from a female donor with papillary thyroid cancer or a benign thyroid nodule (not recorded which). Some clones in this sample may be carry-over from other donors' samples. The genes are TRBV28 and TRBJ2-7; the D is unclear. CDR3 nucleotides: TGTGCCAGCAGTTTTGGGTACGAGCAGTACTTC. Amino acids: CASSFGYEQYF.